This TCR beta chain came from a study of T-cell memory formation after mild COVID-19. Each CDR3 protein gets one entry after TCRdb re-called the 5' RACE reads with MiXCR. The sample includes more than 350,000 distinct CDR3 sequences, over 20% seen only once; the top ten take about an eighth. The V segment lost 10 bases and the J segment 4 bases; nucleotides outside the gene matches: 14. The germline V gene encodes CDR1 MNHEY and CDR2 SVGEGT. The CDR3 consists of 15 residues. The specimen sequenced was PBMCs or a T cell subset sorted from them (not recorded which). The chain carries TRBV6-2 or TRBV6-3 and TRBJ1-2, with 8 bases fitting TRBD1. The sequence derives from an adult woman who had mild COVID-19 (a few samples of this study predate the infection). Cell type and time point are not known. CDR3 coding DNA: TGTGCCACCAAGGGACAGGCGAGCCTAACCTATGGCTACACCTTC. This translates into CATKGQASLTYGYTF.